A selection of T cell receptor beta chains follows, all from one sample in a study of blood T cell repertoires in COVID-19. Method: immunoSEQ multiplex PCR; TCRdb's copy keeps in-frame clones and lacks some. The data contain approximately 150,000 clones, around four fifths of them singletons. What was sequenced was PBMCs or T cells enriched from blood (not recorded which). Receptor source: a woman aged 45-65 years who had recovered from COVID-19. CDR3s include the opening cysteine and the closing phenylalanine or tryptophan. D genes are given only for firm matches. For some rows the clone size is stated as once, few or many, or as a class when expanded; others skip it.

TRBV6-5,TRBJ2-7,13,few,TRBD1,CASRGTGSGEQYF,TGTGCCAGCCGCGGGACAGGGAGTGGCGAGCAGTACTTC
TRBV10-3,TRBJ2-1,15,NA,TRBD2,CAISRLAGDYNEQFF,TGTGCCATCAGTAGACTAGCGGGGGATTACAATGAGCAGTTCTTC
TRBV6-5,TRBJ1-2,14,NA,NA,CASSYWDTNYGYTF,TGTGCCAGCAGTTATTGGGACACCAACTATGGCTACACCTTC
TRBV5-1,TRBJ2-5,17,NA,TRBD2,CASSLGTSGGAQETQYF,TGCGCCAGCAGCTTGGGGACTAGCGGGGGGGCCCAAGAGACCCAGTACTTC
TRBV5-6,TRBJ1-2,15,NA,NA,CASSFRQVQANGYTF,TGTGCCAGCAGCTTTCGACAGGTCCAGGCGAATGGCTACACCTTC
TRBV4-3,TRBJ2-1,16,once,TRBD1,CASSQGGTGGYNEQFF,TGCGCCAGCAGCCAAGGAGGTACAGGGGGGTACAATGAGCAGTTCTTC
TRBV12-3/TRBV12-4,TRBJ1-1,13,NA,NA,CASRRRVNTEAFF,TGTGCCAGCAGAAGACGGGTGAACACTGAAGCTTTCTTT
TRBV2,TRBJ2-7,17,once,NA,CASSEGGNLGFPYEQYF,TGTGCCAGCAGTGAAGGAGGTAACCTAGGATTCCCTTACGAGCAGTACTTC
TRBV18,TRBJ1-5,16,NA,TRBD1,CASSPRGQGAGQPQHF,TGTGCCAGCTCACCAAGGGGGCAGGGTGCTGGTCAGCCCCAGCATTTT
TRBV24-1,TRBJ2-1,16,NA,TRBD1,CATSDLGTGSHNEQFF,TGTGCCACCAGTGATTTGGGGACAGGGTCCCACAATGAGCAGTTCTTC
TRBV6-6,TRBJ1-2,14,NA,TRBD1,CASRPGQGNYGYTF,TGTGCCAGCAGACCGGGACAGGGAAACTATGGCTACACCTTC
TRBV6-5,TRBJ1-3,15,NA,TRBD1,CASSLQGAAGNTIYF,TGTGCCAGCAGTCTACAGGGGGCCGCTGGAAACACCATATATTTT
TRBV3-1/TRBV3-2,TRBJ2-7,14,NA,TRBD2,CASSLLAGGDEQYF,TGTGCCAGCAGCCTACTAGCGGGAGGAGACGAGCAGTACTTC
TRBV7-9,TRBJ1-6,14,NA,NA,CASSLGQVNSPLHF,TGTGCCAGCAGCTTAGGACAGGTTAATTCACCCCTCCACTTT
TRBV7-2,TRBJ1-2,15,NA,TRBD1,CASSPGTGTLYGYTF,TGTGCCAGCAGCCCGGGGACAGGGACCTTATATGGCTACACCTTC
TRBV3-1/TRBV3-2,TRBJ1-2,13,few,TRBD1,CASSPGTGEGYTF,TGTGCCAGCAGCCCAGGGACAGGGGAGGGCTACACCTTC
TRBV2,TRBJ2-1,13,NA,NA,CASTAERYNEQFF,TGTGCCAGCACAGCGGAACGTTACAATGAGCAGTTCTTC
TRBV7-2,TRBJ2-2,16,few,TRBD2,CASSPRDYQNTGELFF,TGTGCCAGCAGCCCACGGGACTACCAGAACACCGGGGAGCTGTTTTTT
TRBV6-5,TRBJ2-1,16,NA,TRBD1,CASSWISGTAYNEQFF,TGTGCCAGCAGTTGGATTTCCGGGACAGCCTACAATGAGCAGTTCTTC
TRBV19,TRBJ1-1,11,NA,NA,CASQVVAEAFF,TGTGCCAGTCAGGTGGTCGCTGAAGCTTTCTTT
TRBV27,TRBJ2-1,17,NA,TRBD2,CASSLLTSGRPPHEQFF,TGTGCCAGCAGTCTCCTGACTAGCGGGAGGCCGCCCCATGAGCAGTTCTTC
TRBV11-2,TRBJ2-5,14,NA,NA,CASSLSTGGGTQYF,TGTGCCAGCAGCTTAAGTACCGGGGGAGGGACCCAGTACTTC
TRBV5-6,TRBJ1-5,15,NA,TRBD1,CASSSGQNLNQPQHF,TGTGCCAGCAGTTCGGGACAGAATCTAAATCAGCCCCAGCATTTT
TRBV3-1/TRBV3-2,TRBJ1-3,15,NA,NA,CASSQGSGVGNTIYF,TGTGCCAGCAGCCAAGGTTCAGGGGTTGGAAACACCATATATTTT
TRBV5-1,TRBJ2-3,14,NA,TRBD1,CASSLIQGEATQYF,TGCGCCAGCAGCTTGATTCAGGGGGAAGCAACGCAGTATTTT
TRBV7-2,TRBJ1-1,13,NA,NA,CASSLEQNTEAFF,TGTGCCAGCAGCTTAGAGCAGAACACTGAAGCTTTCTTT
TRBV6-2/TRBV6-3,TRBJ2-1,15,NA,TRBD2,CASSYSGGGSNEQFF,TGTGCCAGCAGTTACTCGGGGGGGGGTAGTAATGAGCAGTTCTTC
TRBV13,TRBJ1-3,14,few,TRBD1,CASSLAGQRNTIYF,TGTGCCAGCAGCTTAGCGGGACAGAGAAACACCATATATTTT
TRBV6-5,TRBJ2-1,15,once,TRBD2,CASSRLAGDYNEQFF,TGTGCCAGCAGCCGGCTAGCGGGGGACTACAATGAGCAGTTCTTC
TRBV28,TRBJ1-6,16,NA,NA,CASSSLGSSYNSPLHF,TGTGCCAGCAGTTCCCTAGGGAGCTCCTATAATTCACCCCTCCACTTT
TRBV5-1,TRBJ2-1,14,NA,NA,CASGDPQGSNEQFF,TGCGCCAGCGGCGACCCCCAGGGTAGCAATGAGCAGTTCTTC
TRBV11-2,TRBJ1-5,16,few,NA,CASSLASGSSNQPQHF,TGTGCCAGCAGCTTAGCCTCCGGGTCTAGCAATCAGCCCCAGCATTTT
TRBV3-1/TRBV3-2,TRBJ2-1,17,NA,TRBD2,CASSQDETSGAYNEQFF,TGTGCCAGCAGCCAAGATGAGACCAGCGGGGCCTACAATGAGCAGTTCTTC
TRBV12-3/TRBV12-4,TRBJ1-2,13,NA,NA,CASSLGQYYGYTF,TGTGCCAGCAGTTTAGGCCAGTACTATGGCTACACCTTC
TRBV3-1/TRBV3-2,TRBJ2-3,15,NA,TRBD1,CASSQVGQGKDTQYF,TGTGCCAGCAGCCAAGTTGGACAGGGAAAAGATACGCAGTATTTT
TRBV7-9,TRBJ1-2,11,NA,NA,CASSSTYGYTF,TGTGCCAGCAGCTCCACTTATGGCTACACCTTC
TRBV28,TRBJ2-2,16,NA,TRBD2,CASSPSGRAYTGELFF,TGTGCCAGCAGCCCTAGCGGGAGGGCCTACACCGGGGAGCTGTTTTTT
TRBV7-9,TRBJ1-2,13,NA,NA,CASSLGSGFGYTF,TGTGCCAGCAGCCTCGGGTCGGGGTTCGGCTACACCTTC
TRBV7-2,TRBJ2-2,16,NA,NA,CASSRTGTLNTGELFF,TGTGCCAGCAGCAGAACCGGGACACTGAACACCGGGGAGCTGTTTTTT
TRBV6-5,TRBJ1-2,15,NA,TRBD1,CASSYGTGSFYGYTF,TGTGCCAGCAGTTATGGGACAGGTAGTTTCTATGGCTACACCTTC
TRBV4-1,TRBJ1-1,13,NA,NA,CASSPLPGVTAFF,TGCGCCAGCAGCCCCCTACCGGGGGTTACGGCTTTCTTT
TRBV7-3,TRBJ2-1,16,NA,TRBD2,CASSLQARGGASEQFF,TGTGCCAGCAGCCTTCAGGCGCGCGGGGGGGCCTCCGAGCAGTTCTTC
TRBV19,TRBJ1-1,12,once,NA,CASKIRETEAFF,TGTGCCAGTAAGATCCGGGAGACTGAAGCTTTCTTT
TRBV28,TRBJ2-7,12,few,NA,CASSLLPSGQYF,TGTGCCAGCAGTTTATTGCCCTCCGGGCAGTACTTC
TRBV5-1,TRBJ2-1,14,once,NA,CASSRQTDYNEQFF,TGCGCCAGCAGTAGACAAACCGACTACAATGAGCAGTTCTTC
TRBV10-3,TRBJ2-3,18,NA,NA,CAISESRLRTPSTDTQYF,TGTGCCATCAGTGAGTCGAGGTTGCGGACTCCTAGCACAGATACGCAGTATTTT
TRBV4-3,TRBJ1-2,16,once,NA,CASSQDLAPANYGYTF,TGCGCCAGCAGCCAAGATTTGGCACCCGCTAACTATGGCTACACCTTC
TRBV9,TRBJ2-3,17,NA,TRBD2,CASSAYEAGASTDTQYF,TGTGCCAGCAGCGCCTATGAAGCGGGAGCGAGCACAGATACGCAGTATTTT
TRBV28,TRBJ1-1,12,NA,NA,CASRGGYTEAFF,TGTGCCAGCAGAGGGGGTTACACTGAAGCTTTCTTT
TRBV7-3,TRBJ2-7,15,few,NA,CASSLQGGPTYEQYF,TGTGCCAGCAGCTTACAGGGGGGACCTACCTACGAGCAGTACTTC
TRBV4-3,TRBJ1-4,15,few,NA,CASSPRQATNEKLFF,TGCGCCAGCAGCCCTCGACAGGCAACTAATGAAAAACTGTTTTTT
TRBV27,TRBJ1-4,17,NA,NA,CASSSYTKTALNEKLFF,TGTGCCAGCAGTTCCTACACCAAGACAGCCCTTAATGAAAAACTGTTTTTT
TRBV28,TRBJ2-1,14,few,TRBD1,CASSLTGGKNEQFF,TGTGCCAGCAGTCTGACAGGGGGTAAGAATGAGCAGTTCTTC